This TCR beta chain was observed in a study of blood T cell repertoires in COVID-19. Looking at the study overall: Donors in the United States, Italy and Spain gave samples during acute or convalescent COVID-19. T cells, B-cell-depleted T cells, or PBMCs provided the cDNA or gDNA that served as material.

As handled by the study authors: Estimation of nucleated cell counts was performed using reference gene primer amplification. Clones were sequenced by immunoSEQ multiplex PCR, and TCRdb holds only the in-frame ones, with some missing. V and J calls and clone size follow that table, whereas D and trimming were derived from the DNA. The data show hundreds of thousands of clones, 80% to 90% seen once. This CDR3 has 16 amino acids. Germline V gives CDR1 LNHDA, CDR2 SQIVND (reference sequence). V lost 3 bases to trimming and J lost 7 bases; unmatched junction nucleotides: 8. The receptor was isolated from an elderly woman with acute or convalescent COVID-19. The sample consisted of peripheral blood. The chain has TRBV19 and TRBJ2-2, with 10 bases lining up with TRBD2. CDR3 nucleotide sequence: TGTGCCAGTAGTATCTCCAGCGGGAGGGGAGGCGGGGAGCTGTTTTTT. Protein sequence: CASSISSGRGGGELFF.